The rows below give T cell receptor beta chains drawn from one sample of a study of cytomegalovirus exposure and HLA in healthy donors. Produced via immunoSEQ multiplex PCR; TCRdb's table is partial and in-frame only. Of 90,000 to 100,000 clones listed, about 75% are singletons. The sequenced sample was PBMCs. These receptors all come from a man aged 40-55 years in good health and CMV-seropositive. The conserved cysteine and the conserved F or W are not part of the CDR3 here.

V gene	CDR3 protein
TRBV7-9	SSSPQGTEQY
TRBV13	ASSPRSGLAGADTGELF
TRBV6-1	ASSEMQGALHEQY
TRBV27	ASSDRGSGNTEAF
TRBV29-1	SVEAPATGFSYNEQF
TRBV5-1	ASSPGLAGEGELF
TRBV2	ASSDRQGSTGELF
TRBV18	ASSPLRAQGLGSDQETQY
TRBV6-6	ASRVPSGSNQPQH
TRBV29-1	SFRHRAGYT
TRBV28	ASSLQGVQSDTQY
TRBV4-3	ASSQDRTSGSFYEQY
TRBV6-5	ASTRKGRSQAF
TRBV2	ASRTGANQPQH
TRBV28	ASSTTGDGAYEQY
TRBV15	ATSKGADTQY
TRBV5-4	ASSLESGGAGEQY
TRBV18	ASSPPGGQGNEKLF
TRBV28	ASSTHTGGLKNEQY
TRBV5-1	ASSLAQGPLETQY
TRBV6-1	ASSVLRGVINEQF
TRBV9	ASSATGTNTEAF
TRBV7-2	ASSPTPEAEAF
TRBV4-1	ASSPAAGVIETQY
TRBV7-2	ASGPGQGTDTQY
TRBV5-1	ASSLQGREAEQF
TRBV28	ASSLLSTDTQY
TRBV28	ASSLSLGQGNQETQY
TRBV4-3	ASSQGLQGSRPQH
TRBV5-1	ASSLVPGLAGSYNEQF
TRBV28	ASSFAGPTYEQY
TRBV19	ASSIDLGHLNTEAF
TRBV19	ASSIVGGTALLAQKNTIY
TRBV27	ASSPSALGPRVETQY
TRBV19	ASSRGESNQPQH
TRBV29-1	SVEGQGYGYT
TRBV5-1	ASSLVGGNTEAF
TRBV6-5	ASSPGTSGYNEQF
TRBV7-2	ASSPHMYEQY
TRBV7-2	ASSLISGSSYNEQF
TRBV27	ASSRLAGATTDTQY
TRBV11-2	ASSLRGQGPSYEQY
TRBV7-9	ASSLSASSYNEQF
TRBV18	ASSESGTGSSGNTIY
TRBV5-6	ASSNRGGNGNIQY